The rows below give T cell receptor beta chains drawn from one sample of a study of blood T cell repertoires in COVID-19. Sequencing used immunoSEQ multiplex PCR; TCRdb keeps in-frame clones, though not all of them. The top ten hold 3% to 4% of the sample, which has over 200,000 clones, 80% to 90% seen once. Sequencing was done on a sample of PBMCs or T cells enriched from blood (not recorded which). The receptor source for this set is a woman in her twenties or thirties who had been exposed to COVID-19. Each CDR3 is given with its conserved first and last residue. The D gene is left open where the match is weak. Some rows mark clone size as missing; the rest say once, few, many or name a class of expanded clone.

>TRBD1|TRBJ2-7|TRBV10-3|.
TGTGCCATCACAGGACAGGCTAATGGCGAGCAGTACTTC
CAITGQANGEQYF
>TRBD1|TRBJ1-2|TRBV9|many
TGTGCCAGCAGCGCGGGACAGGCCCCCCTCGGGTTTGGCTACACCTTC
CASSAGQAPLGFGYTF
>TRBD2|TRBJ2-7|TRBV13|.
TGTGCCAGCAGCCCCCGACAGGGGACTAGCGGGCAGCCTAGGGGCGAGCAGTACTTC
CASSPRQGTSGQPRGEQYF
>.|TRBJ1-1|TRBV5-1|.
TGCGCCAGCAGTCAGGGCTCTCTGAACACTGAAGCTTTCTTT
CASSQGSLNTEAFF
>TRBD1|TRBJ2-1|TRBV7-3|.
TGTGCCAGCAGCTACGGGACAGGGAGGAAGGAGCAGTTCTTC
CASSYGTGRKEQFF
>TRBD2|TRBJ2-5|TRBV14|once
TGTGCCAGCAGCCAAGAAAACTGGGCGGGAGGGGAAGAGACCCAGTACTTC
CASSQENWAGGEETQYF
>.|TRBJ1-2|TRBV7-6|.
TGTGCCAGCAGCTTAGACGGCTATGGCTACACCTTC
CASSLDGYGYTF
>.|TRBJ2-1|TRBV6-5|.
TGTGCCAGCAAAGCAACGGCTAGCTCCTACAATGAGCAGTTCTTC
CASKATASSYNEQFF
>TRBD2|TRBJ2-1|TRBV7-9|.
TGTGCCAGCAGCCTGGACTTAGGGAGGGGTTCCTACAATGAGCAGTTCTTC
CASSLDLGRGSYNEQFF
>.|TRBJ2-5|TRBV5-1|.
TGCGCCAGCAGCTTGGCCCTCGGTCGGGAAGGGACCCAGTACTTC
CASSLALGREGTQYF
>TRBD2|TRBJ2-3|TRBV27|few
TGTGCCAGCAGTTTAGGGCGGGAGGGGGATACGCAGTATTTT
CASSLGREGDTQYF
>TRBD1|TRBJ2-5|TRBV2|.
TGTGCCAGCACCTCAGGGGGCGCCCTGGAGACCCAGTACTTC
CASTSGGALETQYF
>TRBD1|TRBJ1-2|TRBV28|.
TGTGCCAGCAGTGGTACAGGGGGCGGGAATGGCTACACCTTC
CASSGTGGGNGYTF
>.|TRBJ1-5|TRBV3-1/TRBV3-2|.
TGTGCCAGCAGCCAAGATCGAGGGCATCCCCAGCATTTT
CASSQDRGHPQHF
>TRBD1|TRBJ1-1|TRBV11-1|.
TGTGCCAGCAGCTTACACCGGGACAGCCAAGCTTTCTTT
CASSLHRDSQAFF
>.|TRBJ1-5|TRBV4-2|.
TGTGCCAGCAGCCAGGCCGACTTAAGCAATCAGCCCCAGCATTTT
CASSQADLSNQPQHF
>.|TRBJ1-5|TRBV19|.
TGTGCCAGTTCAGCGGGGGGCGGTAAGCCCCAGCATTTT
CASSAGGGKPQHF
>TRBD1|TRBJ1-4|TRBV7-9|.
TGTGCCAGCAGTTCTTCCCTCCCGACAGGGGTAACTAATGAAAAACTGTTTTTT
CASSSSLPTGVTNEKLFF